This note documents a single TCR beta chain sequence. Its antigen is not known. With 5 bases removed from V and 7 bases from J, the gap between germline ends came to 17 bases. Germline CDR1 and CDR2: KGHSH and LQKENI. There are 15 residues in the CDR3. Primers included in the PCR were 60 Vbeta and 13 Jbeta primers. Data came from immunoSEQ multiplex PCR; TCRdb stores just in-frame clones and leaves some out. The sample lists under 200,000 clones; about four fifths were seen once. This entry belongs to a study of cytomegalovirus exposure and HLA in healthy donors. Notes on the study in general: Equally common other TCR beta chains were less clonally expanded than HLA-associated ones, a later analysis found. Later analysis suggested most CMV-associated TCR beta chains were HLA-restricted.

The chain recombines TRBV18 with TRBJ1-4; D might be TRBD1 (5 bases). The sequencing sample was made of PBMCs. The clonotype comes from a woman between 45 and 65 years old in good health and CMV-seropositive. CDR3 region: CASSTTVERREKLFF. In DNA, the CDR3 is TGTGCCAGCTCAACGACAGTCGAGAGGCGTGAAAAACTGTTTTTT.